These T cell receptor beta chains were read from a single sample in a study of blood T cell repertoires in COVID-19. Sequencing was performed with immunoSEQ multiplex PCR; in TCRdb, only in-frame clones are kept and a portion is missing. This repertoire shows roughly 250,000 clones, 84% found once; its top ten account for approximately 9%. Source material: peripheral blood. All receptors derive from a human donor in a cohort sampled during active COVID-19. CDR3s include the opening cysteine and the closing phenylalanine or tryptophan.

V gene,J gene,CDR3 protein
TRBV14,TRBJ2-3,CASSHLPGQGTDTQYF
TRBV11-3,TRBJ2-3,CASSPSRPGGTDTQYF
TRBV25-1,TRBJ1-4,CASSNSVSVFF
TRBV27,TRBJ1-3,CASSPQGAIGNTIYF
TRBV19,TRBJ1-5,CASSLQGFSNQPQHF
TRBV5-1,TRBJ2-7,CASSLVGSGGDGYEQYF
TRBV5-1,TRBJ2-5,CASSADRQETQYF
TRBV2,TRBJ1-2,CASSPQGRYDGYTF
TRBV11-2,TRBJ1-2,CASTHSRGEGGYTF
TRBV5-4,TRBJ2-1,CASSFSAGAGDEQFF
TRBV11-2,TRBJ2-5,CASTRGGVETQYF